This T cell receptor (beta chain) is from a study of blood T cell repertoires in COVID-19. V lost 4 bases and J lost 2; bases outside the gene matches: 11. CDR3 length: 16 amino acids. Germline CDR1 and CDR2: SQVTM and ANQGSEA. TCRdb's copy holds only in-frame clones and misses some; the assay was immunoSEQ multiplex PCR. The sample has 250,000 to 350,000 clones; around 87% are singletons. The TCR was taken from a woman aged 50 to 60 who had recovered from COVID-19. The sequenced material came from peripheral blood. The chain employs TRBV29-1 and TRBJ2-7; TRBD1 aligns across 10 bases. The CDR3 DNA sequence: TGCAGCGTTGTTCTGGGTCCGGACAGGGGGACCTACGAGCAGTACTTC. Translated, it gives CSVVLGPDRGTYEQYF.